Below are 32 T cell receptor beta chains sequenced from a single sample in a study of Graves' ophthalmopathy and Graves' hyperthyroidism. Amplification of the TCR beta CDR3 regions used RNA transcripts (as template). Second-round multiplex PCR came after a first-round RT-PCR that employed HTBI primers. Each CDR3 protein is one row after TCRdb ran MiXCR on the multiplex PCR reads. The sample has about 1.2 million distinct CDR3 sequences; 36% are singletons. What was sequenced was peripheral blood or thyroid tissue (not recorded which). The receptors originated from an adult man with Graves' hyperthyroidism.

The chain combines TRBV28 with TRBJ1-1, with 8 bases lining up with TRBD1. J was trimmed by 6 bases and V by 10 bases; bases with no gene match: 13. The CDR3 totals 14 residues. CDR1 is MDHEN, CDR2 SYDVKM, per germline. The CDR3 region is CATRTGRIGAEAFF. The CDR3, as DNA: TGTGCCACCAGGACAGGGCGAATCGGGGCTGAAGCTTTCTTT.

The table lists this clonotype with many counts. The chain combines TRBV7-9 with TRBJ1-5; 8 nucleotides align to TRBD1. Germline V CDR1 and CDR2: SEHNR, FQNEAQ (reference sequence). V dropped 1 base and J dropped 0; count of bases not matched to a gene: 2. The CDR3 covers 16 residues. The CDR3 here is CASSLEGQDSNQPQHF. DNA of the CDR3: TGTGCCAGCAGCTTAGAGGGACAGGATAGCAATCAGCCCCAGCATTTT.

This clonotype was detected ten times or more. This chain connects TRBV29-1 to TRBJ1-2; D may be TRBD1 (5 bases). CDR3 size: 15 residues. Looked up from germline, CDR1 is SQVTM and CDR2 is ANQGSEA. The V gene lost 6 bases and the J gene lost 3 bases, with 20 bases spanning the gap. CDR3 amino acids: CSVGLSTETYYGYTF. The CDR3 coding sequence is TGCAGCGTGGGGCTTTCTACAGAAACTTACTATGGCTACACCTTC.

This clonotype was counted between two and nine times. The chain links TRBV7-9 to TRBJ1-1, with 9 bases matching TRBD1. J lost 6 bases, V lost 5 bases, and 7 bases had no gene match. The length of the CDR3 is 14 residues. Germline CDR1 is SEHNR and CDR2 is FQNEAQ (reference sequence). The CDR3 is CASSQRDRVAEAFF. The CDR3 DNA reads as TGTGCCAGCAGCCAAAGGGACAGGGTCGCTGAAGCTTTCTTT.

V is TRBV6-2 or TRBV6-3 and J is TRBJ1-2; D is uncertain. Per the germline V gene, CDR1 is MNHEY and CDR2 is SVGEGT. Between the trimmed V and J ends, which lost 4 bases and 4 bases, there was a span of 13 bases. The CDR3 consists of 14 residues. The CDR3, as DNA: TGTGCCAGCAGTTTTAGACCAGAGGTCTATGGCTACACCTTC. This codes for CASSFRPEVYGYTF.

This clonotype was seen repeatedly, ten times or more. J is TRBJ1-1 and V is TRBV20-1, with D unclear. Trimming removed 0 bases from V and 3 bases from J, with 11 bases in between. Germline-derived CDR1 and CDR2 are DFQATT and SNEGSKA (reference sequence). CDR3 length: 14 amino acids. The CDR3 sequence: CSARERLSDTEAFF. The CDR3 DNA reads as TGCAGTGCTAGAGAGCGTCTATCGGACACTGAAGCTTTCTTT.

This clonotype was counted at least ten times. V gene TRBV11-2 combines with J gene TRBJ2-2; D is perhaps TRBD1 or TRBD2 (5 bases each). CDR1 is SGHAT and CDR2 is FQNNGV in the germline V gene. The CDR3 spans 15 residues. V shed 5 bases and J shed 6 bases, with 16 bases lying between them. As DNA, the CDR3 is TGTGCCAGCAGCACCGGCGAGGGGTTGTCCGGGGAGCTGTTTTTT. It specifies CASSTGEGLSGELFF.

In this sample, this clonotype turned up a few times. The V and J genes are TRBV24-1 and TRBJ2-7, with D perhaps matching TRBD2 (5 bases). V was pared by 3 bases and J by 4 bases, with 15 bases between. Germline V gene lookup returns CDR1 KGHDR and CDR2 SFDVKD. This CDR3 has 15 residues. The CDR3 is CATSDGSGRPYEQYF. DNA of the CDR3: TGTGCCACCAGTGATGGGAGCGGCAGGCCTTACGAGCAGTACTTC.

This clonotype was counted many times. The CDR3 DNA is TGCGCCAGCAGCGATGGACTAGCGGTGAAGACCCAGTACTTC. It encodes CASSDGLAVKTQYF. This chain uses TRBV5-1 with TRBJ2-5, with 10 bases lining up with TRBD2. The germline V gene has CDR1 SGHRS and CDR2 YFSETQ. The J segment lost 6 bases and the V segment lost 4 bases, leaving 6 bases of the junction unmatched. The CDR3 is 14 amino acids.

Only a few counts were recorded for this clonotype. V gene TRBV7-2 combines with J gene TRBJ2-2, with TRBD1 matching 10 bases. The CDR3 contains 16 residues. With 4 bases clipped from V and 4 bases from J, the junction kept 6 bases outside the gene matches. Germline CDR1 is SGHTA and CDR2 is FQGNSA. The DNA for the CDR3 is TGTGCCAGCAGCTGGCCGGGACAGGGGCCCACCGGGGAGCTGTTTTTT. Its translation: CASSWPGQGPTGELFF. Full variable domain (rest looked up from reference TRBV7-2 and TRBJ2-2): GAGVSQSPSNKVTEKGKDVELRCDPISGHTALYWYRQSLGQGLEFLIYFQGNSAPDKSGLPSDRFSAERTGGSVSTLTIQRTQQEDSAVYLCASSWPGQGPTGELFFGEGSRLTVL.

This clonotype showed up many times. The rearrangement joins TRBV27 to TRBJ1-5; D unclear. This CDR3 comprises 13 residues. Trimming took off 2 bases at V and 5 bases at J, with 7 bases between the two ends. CDR1 and CDR2 from the germline V gene are MNHEY and SMNVEV (reference sequence). CDR3: CASSLSGHQPQHF. Written as DNA, the CDR3 is TGTGCCAGCAGTTTAAGTGGGCATCAGCCCCAGCATTTT.

This clonotype turned up a few times. The genes are TRBV11-2 and TRBJ1-1; D ambiguous. Trimming took 5 bases from V and 7 from J, leaving 11 bases between them. In germline, CDR1 is SGHAT, CDR2 FQNNGV. The CDR3 has 12 amino acids. Here the CDR3 DNA reads TGTGCCAGCAGCCCACGGGTGGATGAAGCTTTCTTT. This encodes CASSPRVDEAFF. Drawing the rest from reference TRBV11-2 and TRBJ1-1, the complete variable domain is EAGVAQSPRYKIIEKRQSVAFWCNPISGHATLYWYQQILGQGPKLLIQFQNNGVVDDSQLPKDRFSAERLKGVDSTLKIQPAKLEDSAVYLCASSPRVDEAFFGQGTRLTVV.

This clonotype was counted at least ten times. The V gene is TRBV19, the J gene TRBJ1-1, with TRBD1 matching 7 bases. V was clipped by 6 bases and J by 10 bases; unmatched bases: 8. This CDR3 comprises 12 residues. Germline V gene sequence: CDR1 LNHDA, CDR2 SQIVND (reference sequence). The CDR3 coding sequence is TGTGCCAGTAGACGTCGACAGGGAGTAGCTTTCTTT. Translated, it gives CASRRRQGVAFF. Full variable domain (rest looked up from reference TRBV19 and TRBJ1-1): DGGITQSPKYLFRKEGQNVTLSCEQNLNHDAMYWYRQDPGQGLRLIYYSQIVNDFQKGDIAEGYSVSREKKESFPLTVTSAQKNPTAFYLCASRRRQGVAFFGQGTRLTVV.

This clonotype occurred a few times. The genes are TRBV7-9 and TRBJ1-6, with TRBD1 matching over 7 bases. This CDR3 has 16 amino acids. Germline CDR1 is SEHNR and CDR2 is FQNEAQ (reference sequence). V shed 3 bases, J shed 11 bases, and the junction held 13 bases outside the gene matches. For the CDR3, the DNA is TGTGCCAGCAGCTTCCGAGACAGGGCCTTTTTGGCACCCCTCCACTTT. It codes for CASSFRDRAFLAPLHF.

This clonotype was detected a few times. The genes are TRBV12-3 or TRBV12-4 and TRBJ2-7; TRBD2 aligns across 8 bases. The CDR3 consists of 15 residues. Trimming cost V 5 bases and J 3 bases; bases outside gene matches: 9. The CDR3 loop is CASSPTGLGLYEQYF. CDR3 sequence (DNA): TGTGCCAGCAGTCCAACGGGACTAGGGCTCTACGAGCAGTACTTC.

This clonotype has a count of ten or more. The chain is built from TRBV19 and TRBJ1-2, with D maybe TRBD1 (5 bases). This CDR3 is 14 amino acids long. Germline loops: CDR1 LNHDA, CDR2 SQIVND (reference sequence). Trimming stripped 3 bases from V and 4 bases from J, with 12 bases between. The CDR3 protein is CASSIRTPIYGYTF. CDR3 sequence (DNA): TGTGCCAGTAGTATCCGGACACCTATCTATGGCTACACCTTC.

Only a few counts were recorded for this clonotype. The chain uses TRBV5-1 and TRBJ2-5; 12 bases are a match to TRBD2. Germline V gives CDR1 SGHRS, CDR2 YFSETQ. The CDR3 has 18 residues. V lost 2 bases and J lost 5; bases outside the gene matches: 13. The CDR3 region has the DNA TGCGCCAGCAGCTTAGCTAGCGGGAGGGCCAGACATGTGGAGACCCAGTACTTC. This encodes CASSLASGRARHVETQYF.

This clonotype showed up just a few times. V gene TRBV4-1 combines with J gene TRBJ2-7; no clear D. Germline V gives CDR1 MGHRA, CDR2 YSYEKL. This CDR3 has 15 residues. Trimming pared 2 bases from V and 1 base from J, leaving 12 bases between. The CDR3 nucleotides read TGCGCCAGCAGCCAAAGGTCGGTAGGTTCCTACGAGCAGTACTTC. Protein product: CASSQRSVGSYEQYF.

J is TRBJ1-5 and V is TRBV20-1; TRBD1 matches 7 bases. The V gene end was trimmed by 2 bases and the J gene end by 6 bases; junction bases not matched to a gene: 7. The CDR3 consists of 14 residues. The germline CDR1 and CDR2 sequences are DFQATT and SNEGSKA (reference sequence). The CDR3 DNA follows: TGCAGTGCTAGATCGTCGACAGGGTCTCAGCCCCAGCATTTT. This gives the protein CSARSSTGSQPQHF.

This clonotype was seen at least ten times. This sequence joins TRBV7-9 and TRBJ1-2; possibly TRBD1 for D (5 bases). Trimming left V 5 bases short and J 4 bases short, with 20 bases between. This CDR3 has 16 residues. The V gene's germline CDR1 is SEHNR and CDR2 FQNEAQ (reference sequence). CDR3 coding DNA: TGTGCCAGCAGCCGGGACCGCTCAACTAGGCCCTATGGCTACACCTTC. This sequence encodes CASSRDRSTRPYGYTF.

This chain uses TRBV7-8 with TRBJ2-5; 9 bases agree with TRBD2. Germline V gene sequence: CDR1 SGHVS, CDR2 FQNEAQ. The CDR3 covers 14 residues. The J segment lost 5 bases and the V segment lost 3 bases, leaving 4 bases of the junction unmatched. CDR3 amino acids: CASSFRTSEETQYF. The CDR3 region has the DNA TGTGCCAGCAGCTTCCGGACTAGCGAGGAGACCCAGTACTTC.

In its sample, this clonotype was seen once. A read error may be the cause here, since a much bigger clone is one base away. This chain connects TRBV11-2 to TRBJ1-6; D is ambiguous. There are 15 residues in the CDR3. The V gene's germline CDR1 is SGHAT and CDR2 FQNNGV. The CDR3, as DNA: TGTGCCAGCAGGTTAGTCCGACCAAGGGATTCACCCCTCCACTTT. Its translation is CASRLVRPRDSPLHF. The variable domain in full, with the rest retrieved from reference TRBV11-2 and TRBJ1-6, is EAGVAQSPRYKIIEKRQSVAFWCNPISGHATLYWYQQILGQGPKLLIQFQNNGVVDDSQLPKDRFSAERLKGVDSTLKIQPAKLEDSAVYLCASRLVRPRDSPLHFGNGTRLTVT.

This clonotype showed up many times. The rearrangement uses TRBV19 and TRBJ2-7; tentatively, D is TRBD1 (6 bases). The germline V gene encodes CDR1 LNHDA and CDR2 SQIVND (reference sequence). The ends were cut back, 5 bases at V and 0 bases at J, with 20 bases in the middle. There are 17 residues in the CDR3. CDR3 sequence reads: CASSANFRGSSSYEQYF. Here the CDR3 DNA reads TGTGCCAGTAGTGCGAACTTCAGGGGCTCGAGCTCCTACGAGCAGTACTTC.

V usage is TRBV7-8 and J usage is TRBJ2-7; 10 nucleotides line up with TRBD1. This CDR3 region has 17 residues. The trim removed 6 bases at V and 0 bases at J, leaving 11 bases unmatched. Looked up from germline, CDR1 is SGHVS and CDR2 is FQNEAQ. For the CDR3, the DNA is TGTGCCAGCAGTCCGGACAGGGGGAAAAGGAGCTCCTACGAGCAGTACTTC. This encodes CASSPDRGKRSSYEQYF. Using reference TRBV7-8 and TRBJ2-7 for the parts outside the CDR3, the full variable domain is GAGVSQSPRYKVAKRGQDVALRCDPISGHVSLFWYQQALGQGPEFLTYFQNEAQLDKSGLPSDRFFAERPEGSVSTLKIQRTQQEDSAVYLCASSPDRGKRSSYEQYFGPGTRLTVT.

This clonotype has ten or more counts. The rearrangement uses TRBV19 and TRBJ2-2; unclear D gene. Trimming left V 3 bases short and J 2 bases short, with 4 bases between. The germline CDR1 and CDR2 sequences are LNHDA and SQIVND (reference sequence). This CDR3 is 13 amino acids long. CDR3: CASSMVNTGELFF. CDR3 coding DNA: TGTGCCAGTAGTATGGTTAACACCGGGGAGCTGTTTTTT.

This clonotype was seen more than once but under ten times. The chain joins TRBV3-1 to TRBJ2-5; 7 bases fit TRBD2. V was clipped by 0 bases and J by 5 bases; unmatched bases: 6. This CDR3 has 15 amino acids. Germline CDR1 reads LGHDT; CDR2 reads YNNKEL (reference sequence). CDR3 coding DNA: TGTGCCAGCAGCCAAGATCCCACTAGCGTGGAGACCCAGTACTTC. Protein product: CASSQDPTSVETQYF.

This clonotype was detected many times. The chain links TRBV10-1 to TRBJ2-3, with D possibly TRBD1 on 5 matching bases. CDR1 and CDR2 (germline): WNHNN, SYGVQD (reference sequence). This CDR3 has 15 amino acids. The germline V and J ends were trimmed by 8 bases and 5 bases, with 20 bases remaining between them. CDR3: CASPRSTNGQDTQYF. The CDR3 DNA is TGCGCCAGCCCTAGGAGTACCAACGGACAAGATACGCAGTATTTT.

This clonotype was picked up many times. The CDR3 spells CASSLEGGRDQPQHF. CDR3 sequence (DNA): TGCGCCAGCAGCTTGGAAGGGGGGCGAGATCAGCCCCAGCATTTT. J is TRBJ1-5 and V is TRBV5-1; D possibly corresponds to TRBD1 (6 bases). Trimming left V 0 bases short and J 5 bases short, with 12 bases between. Germline CDR1 SGHRS, CDR2 YFSETQ. The CDR3 covers 15 residues. Looking up the rest from reference TRBV5-1 and TRBJ1-5 gives the full variable domain: KAGVTQTPRYLIKTRGQQVTLSCSPISGHRSVSWYQQTPGQGLQFLFEYFSETQRNKGNFPGRFSGRQFSNSRSEMNVSTLELGDSALYLCASSLEGGRDQPQHFGDGTRLSIL.

The table lists this clonotype with many counts. The chain links TRBV19 to TRBJ2-2, with a possible D match to TRBD2 (6 bases). Trimming took off 5 bases at V and 1 base at J, with 11 bases between the two ends. The CDR3 covers 15 residues. The germline gives CDR1 LNHDA, CDR2 SQIVND (reference sequence). CDR3 in amino acids: CASSGQRVNTGELFF. DNA for the CDR3: TGTGCCAGTAGTGGCCAGCGGGTGAACACCGGGGAGCTGTTTTTT.

This clonotype was seen a handful of times. The J gene is TRBJ1-6, the V gene TRBV4-3; no definite D call. V was shortened by 4 bases and J by 3 bases, with 7 bases between the two germline ends. This CDR3 is 14 amino acids long. Germline V CDR1 and CDR2: LGHNA, YSLEER. CDR3 sequence (DNA): TGCGCCAGCAGCCTGGGTCTCTATAATTCACCCCTCCACTTT. Translating gives CASSLGLYNSPLHF.

This clonotype was seen a few times. The chain employs TRBV12-3 or TRBV12-4 and TRBJ1-6; D is possibly TRBD1 (5 bases). The CDR3 extends over 16 amino acids. V was trimmed by 6 bases and J by 2 bases, leaving 14 bases between them. The CDR3: CASSSPGTAYNSPLHF. The CDR3 region has the DNA TGTGCCAGCAGCTCCCCCGGGACGGCCTATAATTCACCCCTCCACTTT.

Notes on this clonotype: The junction and the germline gene differ at one end; a read error may be behind it. The gene calls are TRBV6-5 and TRBJ2-7; TRBD2 is a possible D gene (6 bases). This CDR3 region has 13 residues. Looked up from germline, CDR1 is MNHEY and CDR2 is SVGAGI. DNA for the CDR3: TGTGCCATCAGTGAGACGGGGGTGGGAGAGCAGTACTTC. Translating it yields CAISETGVGEQYF.